This T cell receptor beta chain appears in the sequencing data of a study of early T cells in non-severe SARS-CoV-2 infection. Study at large: With bulk RNA from unsorted whole blood as input, sequencing yielded unpaired chains.

Researchers attached unique molecular identifiers to individual cDNA molecules. TCRdb re-called the 5' RACE reads with MiXCR, one entry per CDR3 protein. The table lists 35,000 to 45,000 distinct CDR3 sequences, less than 7% of them singletons. In germline, CDR1 is DFQATT, CDR2 SNEGSKA (reference sequence). Losses at the gene ends were 6 bases for V and 7 bases for J; bases not matched to a gene: 8. This CDR3 is built from 13 residues. This clonotype was found many times. Its antigen is unidentified. General observations from the study: VDJdb-based annotation leaned toward anti-spike CD8 responses and missed private and CD4 specificities.

The TCR comes from an adult who was a healthcare worker with PCR-confirmed SARS-CoV-2 infection or an uninfected control (not recorded which). This rearrangement joins TRBV20-1 to TRBJ1-5; 8 bases agree with TRBD1. The sample comprised whole blood. CDR3 in amino acids: CSATQGAWQPQHF. The CDR3 coding sequence is TGCAGTGCCACTCAGGGGGCTTGGCAGCCCCAGCATTTT.